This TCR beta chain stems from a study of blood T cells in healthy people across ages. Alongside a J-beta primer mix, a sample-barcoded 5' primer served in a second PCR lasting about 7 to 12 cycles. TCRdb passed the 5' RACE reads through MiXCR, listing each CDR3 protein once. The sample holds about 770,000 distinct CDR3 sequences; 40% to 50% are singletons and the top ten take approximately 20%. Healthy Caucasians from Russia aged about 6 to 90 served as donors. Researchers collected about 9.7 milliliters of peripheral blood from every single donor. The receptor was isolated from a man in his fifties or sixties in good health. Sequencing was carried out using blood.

CDR3 in amino acids: CASTLTGGQETQYF. The CDR3 DNA is TGTGCCAGCACCCTGACAGGGGGCCAAGAGACCCAGTACTTC. V is TRBV11-2 and J is TRBJ2-5; 9 positions match TRBD1. The CDR3 runs 14 residues. Germline V lookup: CDR1 SGHAT, CDR2 FQNNGV. Trimming cost V 7 bases and J 1 base; bases outside gene matches: 4.